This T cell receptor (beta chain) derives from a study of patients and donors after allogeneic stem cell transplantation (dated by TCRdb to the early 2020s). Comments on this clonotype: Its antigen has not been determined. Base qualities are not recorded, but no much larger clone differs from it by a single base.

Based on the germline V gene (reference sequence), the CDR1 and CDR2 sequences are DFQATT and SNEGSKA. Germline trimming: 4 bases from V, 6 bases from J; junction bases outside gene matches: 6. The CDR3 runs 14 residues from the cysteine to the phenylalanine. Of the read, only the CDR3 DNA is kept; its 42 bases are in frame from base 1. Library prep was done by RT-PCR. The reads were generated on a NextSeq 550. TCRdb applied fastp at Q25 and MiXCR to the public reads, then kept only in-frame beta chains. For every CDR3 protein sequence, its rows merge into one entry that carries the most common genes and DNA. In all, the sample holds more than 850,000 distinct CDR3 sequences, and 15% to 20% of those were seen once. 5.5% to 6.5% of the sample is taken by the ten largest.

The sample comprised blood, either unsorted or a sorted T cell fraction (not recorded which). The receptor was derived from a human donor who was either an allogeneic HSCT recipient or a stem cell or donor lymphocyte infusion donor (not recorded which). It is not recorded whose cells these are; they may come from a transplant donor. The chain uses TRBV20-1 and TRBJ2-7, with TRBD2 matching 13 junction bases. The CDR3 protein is CSAKSGLAGIEQYF. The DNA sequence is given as TGCAGTGCTAAATCGGGACTAGCGGGAATCGAGCAGTACTTC.